This T cell receptor beta chain was identified during a study of control samples from healthy donors and cancer patients. CDR1 and CDR2 (germline): SGHAT, FQNNGV. The ends lost 5 bases at V and 2 bases at J; junction bases unmatched: 5. The CDR3 has 16 residues. TCRdb's copy holds only in-frame clones and misses some; the assay was immunoSEQ multiplex PCR. Of 100,000 to 110,000 clones in the sample, roughly 90% are singletons; the top ten hold 18%. Sequencing was carried out using blood. The receptor comes from a woman in her forties or fifties in good health. The chain uses TRBV11-2 and TRBJ2-1; TRBD2 agrees at 11 bases. CDR3: CASSARLAGTYNEQFF. DNA for the CDR3: TGTGCCAGCAGCGCGAGACTAGCGGGGACCTACAATGAGCAGTTCTTC.